This TCR beta chain was recovered during a study of T cell responses to AZD1222 COVID-19 vaccine. Study outcomes and limitations: Spike as a whole was targeted by vaccine-associated CD4 TCRs, dominant at 160-218 and 743-854.

The assay was immunoSEQ multiplex PCR, and TCRdb's table has in-frame clones only and misses some. Among about 180,000 clones listed, 87% were seen once. Comment on this clone: Antigen: not known.

The CDR3 totals 15 residues. CDR1 is LGHDT, CDR2 YNNKEL, per germline (reference sequence). Trimming took 4 bases from V and 3 from J; bases not matched to a gene: 6. Material: peripheral blood, obtained on day 0 of AZD1222 vaccination. The chain employs TRBV3-1 (or the pseudogene TRBV3-2) and TRBJ2-5; TRBD1 agrees at 9 bases. This receptor was taken from an adult in good health. CDR3 amino acids: CASSLRRQGEETQYF. The DNA of the CDR3 is TGTGCCAGCAGCCTCCGAAGACAGGGGGAAGAGACCCAGTACTTC.